This T cell receptor beta chain was sequenced during a study of shared clonotypes between healthy human individuals. Study-wide results and caveats: Unshared clonotypes carried lower generation probabilities than those common to all four donors. The study found approximately 5% of naive CD4 clonotypes shared across several donors. Clonotype sharing among donors was thought likely to change with sequencing depth.

Germline V CDR1 and CDR2: GTSNPN, SVGIG (reference sequence). This CDR3 has 15 residues. Trimming pared 2 bases from V and 3 bases from J, leaving 16 bases between. Of note for this clone: Antigen specificity is unknown.

Terminally differentiated effector memory CD45RA+ cells were excluded by CCR7 positive selection of CD45RO-negative cells. Every contributor of samples was a Caucasian grown-up residing in Nashville, Tennessee. Libraries were prepared by immunoSEQ multiplex PCR; TCRdb keeps only in-frame clonotypes and omits some of them. The profile shows 600,000 or so clones, nearly 98% of them singletons. The sequence came from a man younger than 40 in good health. The sequencing sample was made of naive CD8+ T cells sorted from blood. The chain has TRBV30 and TRBJ1-2; the D is unclear. The CDR3 DNA reads TGTGCCTGGAGTAACTACCCGGCGGATGACTATGGCTACACCTTC. Its protein product is CAWSNYPADDYGYTF.